This TCR beta chain came from a study of T cell changes during pregnancy in multiple sclerosis. This CDR3 is built from 15 residues. Losses at the gene ends were 4 bases for V and 0 bases for J; bases not matched to a gene: 5. Germline assignment: CDR1 LGHNA and CDR2 YNFKEQ. Method: immunoSEQ multiplex PCR; TCRdb's copy keeps in-frame clones and lacks some. This table has tens of thousands of clones, 90% appearing once. The material sequenced was peripheral blood, taken in the first trimester of pregnancy. The chain joins TRBV4-2 to TRBJ2-7; TRBD2 agrees at 8 bases. This receptor was identified in a female donor in good health, enrolled as a control in a pregnancy study. The CDR3 sequence is CASSRAGDDSYEQYF. CDR3 nucleotide sequence: TGTGCCAGCAGCCGAGCGGGGGACGACTCCTACGAGCAGTACTTC.